This T cell receptor beta chain is drawn from a study of a mutant IDH1 vaccine in newly diagnosed glioma. Looking at the study overall: Pretreatment consisted of radiotherapy, temozolomide, or both, with most receiving both.

Trimming removed 5 bases from V and 3 bases from J; junction bases left unmatched: 2. Germline V gene lookup returns CDR1 LNHDA and CDR2 SQIVND (reference sequence). The CDR3 runs 14 residues. With respect to this clone: Its target is unknown.

The method was immunoSEQ multiplex PCR; TCRdb's version includes in-frame clones alone and lacks a portion of them. The profile covers around 53,000 clones, with over 75% appearing a single time and 2% to 2.5% taken by the ten largest. Specified time point: week 11, during vaccination. Every vaccination contained 300 ug of the mutant IDH1 20-mer peptide and was paired with topical imiquimod. Sequences were derived from PBMCs, sampled from a glioma patient whose treatment included an IDH1 peptide vaccine. The clonotype was recovered from a man between 45 and 60 years old with glioma. The chain carries TRBV19 and TRBJ1-4; 8 positions match TRBD1. The CDR3 DNA reads TGTGCCAGTAGTGTACAGGGGGCTAATGAAAAACTGTTTTTT. This gives the protein CASSVQGANEKLFF.